This TCR beta chain emerged from a study of blood T cell repertoires in COVID-19. The protocol was immunoSEQ multiplex PCR, while the TCRdb copy is restricted to in-frame clones and leaves out a portion. Of 55,000 to 60,000 clones in the sample, 85% were seen once. CDR3 length: 15 amino acids. Losses at the gene ends were 6 bases for V and 6 bases for J; bases not matched to a gene: 11. Germline CDR1 is KGHSH and CDR2 is LQKENI. J is TRBJ2-3 and V is TRBV18, with TRBD2 matching over 8 bases. The TCR was taken from a man in his forties with active COVID-19. Specimen: peripheral blood. The CDR3 region has the DNA TGTGCCAGCTCCAACGCGGGAGGTAGTCTGGATACGCAGTATTTT. Its translation: CASSNAGGSLDTQYF. Using reference TRBV18 and TRBJ2-3 for the parts outside the CDR3, the full variable domain is NAGVMQNPRHLVRRRGQEARLRCSPMKGHSHVYWYRQLPEEGLKFMVYLQKENIIDESGMPKERFSAEFPKEGPSILRIQQVVRGDSAAYFCASSNAGGSLDTQYFGPGTRLTVL.